This is a list of T cell receptor beta chains from one sample in a study of blood T cell repertoires in COVID-19. Profiling relied on immunoSEQ multiplex PCR, and the TCRdb table lists in-frame clones only, not all of them. The sample contains more than 55,000 clones, just over 85% of which appear only once. Sequencing was carried out using peripheral blood. The receptors come from a woman of 80 years or more with acute or convalescent COVID-19. Each CDR3 is given with its conserved first and last residue. The D gene is left open where the match is weak. Not every row has a clone size; where given, it reads once, few, many or a size class.

>-|TRBV19|TRBJ1-3|-
CASSTPDISTSGNTIYF
TGTGCCAGTAGTACCCCGGACATTTCTACCTCTGGAAACACCATATATTTT
>once|TRBV28|TRBJ1-2|-
CASSLGGGPYGYTF
TGTGCCAGCAGTTTGGGAGGGGGGCCGTATGGCTACACCTTC
>-|TRBV4-2|TRBJ1-1|-
CASSLTGNTEAFF
TGTGCCAGCAGCTTAACAGGGAACACTGAAGCTTTCTTT
>-|TRBV4-1|TRBJ1-4|-
CASSPSESLGGGFEKLFF
TGCGCCAGCAGCCCAAGCGAATCCCTTGGGGGAGGATTCGAAAAACTGTTTTTT
>-|TRBV3-1/TRBV3-2|TRBJ1-1|TRBD1
CASSQWDRNTEAFF
TGTGCCAGCAGCCAGTGGGACAGGAACACTGAAGCTTTCTTT
>-|TRBV3-1/TRBV3-2|TRBJ2-7|-
CASSLTTYEQYF
TGTGCCAGCAGCCTGACAACCTACGAGCAGTACTTC
>once|TRBV27|TRBJ2-2|TRBD2
CASSKSGGYTGELFF
TGTGCCAGCAGTAAAAGCGGGGGGTACACCGGGGAGCTGTTTTTT
>-|TRBV9|TRBJ2-3|-
CASSPRTIPLIDTQYF
TGTGCCAGCAGCCCCCGGACAATTCCCCTAATCGATACGCAGTATTTT
>-|TRBV3-1/TRBV3-2|TRBJ2-7|-
CASSQDFTGSYEQYF
TGTGCCAGCAGCCAAGATTTTACAGGCTCCTACGAGCAGTACTTC
>-|TRBV14|TRBJ2-3|-
CASSQGTWRSSTDTQYF
TGTGCCAGCAGCCAAGGAACCTGGCGGTCTAGCACAGATACGCAGTATTTT
>-|TRBV7-3|TRBJ1-1|-
CASSSRGLGLSNTEAFF
TGTGCCAGCAGCTCAAGGGGACTAGGTCTCTCGAACACTGAAGCTTTCTTT
>-|TRBV7-3|TRBJ1-3|-
CASSQGAGNTIYF
TGTGCCAGCAGCCAAGGGGCTGGAAACACCATATATTTT
>-|TRBV30|TRBJ1-4|-
CAWSVGGWGEKLFF
TGTGCCTGGAGTGTAGGAGGGTGGGGTGAAAAACTGTTTTTT
>-|TRBV12-3/TRBV12-4|TRBJ1-2|TRBD1
CASSRDSLYGYTF
TGTGCCAGCAGTAGGGACAGTCTCTATGGCTACACCTTC
>-|TRBV19|TRBJ2-5|TRBD1
CASSSTGTGKETQYF
TGTGCCAGTAGTTCTACCGGGACAGGGAAAGAGACCCAGTACTTC
>few|TRBV5-1|TRBJ1-1|-
CASSLGGPGNTEAFF
TGCGCCAGCAGCTTGGGGGGGCCGGGCAACACTGAAGCTTTCTTT
>-|TRBV19|TRBJ2-5|-
CATSTGQETQYF
TGTGCCACCTCAACCGGGCAAGAGACCCAGTACTTC
>-|TRBV30|TRBJ2-1|-
CAWTSAYNEQFF
TGTGCCTGGACTAGCGCCTACAATGAGCAGTTCTTC
>few|TRBV5-4|TRBJ2-3|TRBD2
CASSLDLGLAGGATDTQYF
TGTGCCAGCAGCTTGGACTTGGGACTAGCGGGAGGCGCTACAGATACGCAGTATTTT
>once|TRBV9|TRBJ2-2|-
CASRAGVNGELFF
TGTGCCAGCAGGGCAGGGGTAAACGGGGAGCTGTTTTTT
>-|TRBV28|TRBJ1-3|-
CASSFSGGGNTIYF
TGTGCCAGCAGTTTTTCCGGTGGTGGAAACACCATATATTTT
>once|TRBV29-1|TRBJ2-3|TRBD1
CSVPKGTASTDTQYF
TGCAGCGTGCCTAAAGGGACAGCGAGCACAGATACGCAGTATTTT
>-|TRBV5-1|TRBJ2-7|TRBD2
CASSPQPSGRNNYEQYF
TGCGCCAGCAGCCCCCAACCTAGCGGGAGGAACAACTACGAGCAGTACTTC
>-|TRBV7-2|TRBJ2-5|-
CASSLGAGAGQETQYF
TGTGCCAGCAGCTTAGGTGCGGGTGCGGGTCAAGAGACCCAGTACTTC
>few|TRBV5-4|TRBJ2-1|TRBD2
CASSLNLASGKSYNEQFF
TGTGCCAGCAGCTTGAATTTAGCTAGCGGGAAGTCCTACAATGAGCAGTTCTTC
>-|TRBV9|TRBJ2-3|TRBD2
CASSLAGHGDGTQYF
TGTGCCAGCAGCCTAGCGGGACACGGGGATGGGACGCAGTATTTT
>-|TRBV6-2/TRBV6-3|TRBJ2-7|TRBD2
CASSYYGPGRDPYEQYF
TGTGCCAGCAGTTACTACGGGCCCGGGAGGGATCCCTACGAGCAGTACTTC
>-|TRBV5-1|TRBJ2-1|TRBD1
CATRTRQGSYNEQFF
TGCGCCACCAGGACCCGACAGGGGTCCTACAATGAGCAGTTCTTC
>-|TRBV3-1/TRBV3-2|TRBJ1-1|TRBD1
CASSQAPGGNTEAFF
TGTGCCAGCAGCCAAGCCCCAGGGGGAAACACTGAAGCTTTCTTT
>once|TRBV6-5|TRBJ2-5|-
CASSYLFEETQYF
TGTGCCAGCAGTTACCTATTTGAGGAGACCCAGTACTTC
>-|TRBV20-1|TRBJ1-2|-
CRGGEDYGYTF
TGCAGGGGAGGGGAGGACTATGGCTACACCTTC
>-|TRBV5-1|TRBJ2-3|-
CASSSGTTDTQYF
TGCGCCAGCAGCTCTGGGACAACAGATACGCAGTATTTT
>-|TRBV14|TRBJ1-1|-
CASSQVTGGYTEAFF
TGTGCCAGCAGCCAGGTCACAGGTGGTTACACTGAAGCTTTCTTT
>-|TRBV19|TRBJ2-1|-
CASSIGGSGSYNEQFF
TGTGCCAGTAGTATAGGTGGTAGCGGTTCCTACAATGAGCAGTTCTTC
>-|TRBV20-1|TRBJ2-1|-
CSASGIGLSEQFF
TGCAGTGCTAGTGGTATCGGGTTAAGTGAGCAGTTCTTC
>-|TRBV6-1|TRBJ2-1|TRBD2
CASSELAGGGFNEQFF
TGTGCCAGCAGTGAATTGGCGGGAGGGGGATTCAATGAGCAGTTCTTC
>once|TRBV9|TRBJ2-5|TRBD2
CASSASGGTDYQETQYF
TGTGCCAGCAGCGCAAGCGGGGGGACAGACTACCAAGAGACCCAGTACTTC
>-|TRBV4-2|TRBJ2-1|TRBD2
CASSHRREGRAYNEQFF
TGTGCCAGCAGCCATCGCCGGGAGGGCCGGGCCTACAATGAGCAGTTCTTC
>-|TRBV15|TRBJ2-5|-
CATSRDRGQETQYF
TGTGCCACCAGCAGAGACAGGGGCCAAGAGACCCAGTACTTC
>-|TRBV5-1|TRBJ2-7|-
CASRTSTEGAHEQYF
TGCGCCAGCAGGACATCGACGGAGGGAGCTCACGAGCAGTACTTC
>once|TRBV5-8|TRBJ2-5|-
CASRLLVIRETQYF
TGTGCCAGCAGGCTACTAGTGATCCGGGAGACCCAGTACTTC
>-|TRBV11-2|TRBJ1-5|-
CASSLASGQPQHF
TGTGCCAGCAGCTTGGCCTCGGGTCAGCCCCAGCATTTT
>-|TRBV5-1|TRBJ2-7|-
CASSFIAGSSYEQYF
TGCGCCAGCAGCTTTATCGCAGGAAGCTCCTACGAGCAGTACTTC
>-|TRBV7-2|TRBJ1-2|-
CASSLAGRPEGYTF
TGTGCCAGCAGCTTAGCTGGCAGGCCCGAGGGCTACACCTTC
>-|TRBV28|TRBJ2-7|TRBD1
CASSSGQAISYEQYF
TGTGCCAGCAGTTCCGGACAGGCTATCTCCTACGAGCAGTACTTC
>once|TRBV9|TRBJ2-1|TRBD2
CASSGVSGSDEQFF
TGTGCCAGCAGCGGAGTTAGCGGGAGCGATGAGCAGTTCTTC
>once|TRBV6-2/TRBV6-3|TRBJ1-1|TRBD1
CASSDPGQGHSEAFF
TGTGCCAGCAGTGACCCGGGACAGGGGCATTCTGAAGCTTTCTTT
>-|TRBV5-4|TRBJ2-2|TRBD1
CASSPAPGGNTGELFF
TGTGCCAGCAGCCCGGCCCCAGGGGGGAACACCGGGGAGCTGTTTTTT
>-|TRBV6-5|TRBJ1-1|TRBD1
CASSYQGGNTEAFF
TGTGCCAGCAGTTACCAGGGGGGGAACACTGAAGCTTTCTTT
>few|TRBV6-4|TRBJ2-3|TRBD2
CASSKRGGDTDTQYF
TGTGCCAGCAGTAAACGGGGGGGTGACACAGATACGCAGTATTTT
>-|TRBV5-1|TRBJ1-1|-
CASSLAKGTEAFF
TGCGCCAGCAGCTTGGCCAAGGGGACTGAAGCTTTCTTT
>-|TRBV7-5|TRBJ1-6|-
CVRSLVGHNSPLHF
TGTGTCAGAAGCTTAGTGGGGCATAATTCACCCCTCCACTTT
>-|TRBV28|TRBJ2-2|-
CASSLRRELFF
TGTGCCAGCAGTTTACGTAGGGAGCTGTTTTTT
>-|TRBV7-3|TRBJ1-5|-
CASSPRGGNQPQHF
TGTGCCAGCAGCCCCCGAGGTGGCAATCAGCCCCAGCATTTT
>-|TRBV19|TRBJ1-6|TRBD1
CASSMGTGGYNSPLHF
TGTGCCAGTAGTATGGGTACAGGGGGTTATAATTCACCCCTCCACTTT
>-|TRBV5-1|TRBJ2-3|TRBD2
CASSFGGNTDTQYF
TGCGCCAGCAGCTTCGGGGGGAACACAGATACGCAGTATTTT
>-|TRBV7-3|TRBJ2-1|TRBD2
CASSLAGGRNNEQFF
TGTGCCAGCAGCTTGGCGGGAGGGAGGAACAATGAGCAGTTCTTC
>-|TRBV18|TRBJ1-2|-
CASSPSGYLYGYTF
TGTGCCAGCTCACCGAGCGGGTATCTCTATGGCTACACCTTC